This TCR beta chain was documented in a study of T cell responses to AZD1222 COVID-19 vaccine. Overall study results and limits: After two AZD1222 doses, spike-specific TCR breadth and depth rose versus day 0. Clonal diversity was possibly underestimated; the donors were predominantly white British and more often female.

Note on this clone: Its antigen is currently unknown.

The CDR3 loop spans 14 amino acids. The V gene's germline CDR1 is MNHEY and CDR2 SVGAGI. Trimming stripped 0 bases from V and 5 bases from J, with 11 bases between. The table came from immunoSEQ multiplex PCR; TCRdb's copy has only in-frame clones and leaves some out. The sample records approximately 200,000 clones, around 94% being singletons. The receptor comes from an adult who received the MenACWY meningococcal vaccine as a control. The sample was peripheral blood, taken 28 days after the second dose of the MenACWY control vaccine. The chain carries TRBV6-5 and TRBJ2-7, with a tentative D call TRBD1 (5 bases). CDR3 in DNA: TGTGCCAGCAGTTACTCTATAAGGGGAAACGAGCAGTACTTC. It is translated as CASSYSIRGNEQYF.